The clone carrying this TCR beta chain was counted at least ten times. Its antigen is as yet unknown. Germline-derived CDR1 and CDR2 are SGHRS and YFSETQ. This CDR3 is built from 15 residues. J gave up 5 bases and V 2 bases, and 5 bases lay outside the gene matches. This sample stems from a study of neurological immune-mediated disorders. The sorted libraries were prepared using around 990,000 CD4+ or CD8+ T cells that had themselves been sorted. Study results and limitations: Subjects shared no identical expanded-clone CDR3 amino acid sequences, suggesting private TCR-beta repertoires in all groups.

TCRdb reprocessed the 5' RACE reads with MiXCR, giving one entry per CDR3 protein. The sample has about 38,000 distinct CDR3 sequences, more than 9% seen once. J is TRBJ2-3 and V is TRBV5-1, with 10 positions matching TRBD2. The specimen was CD4+ T cells from blood. The receptor comes from a woman aged 25 to 39 with HTLV-1-associated myelopathy (HAM/TSP). In nucleotides, the CDR3 is TGCGCCAGCAGCTTTAGCGGGGGGCGTGGAGATACGCAGTATTTT. Its protein is CASSFSGGRGDTQYF.